The clone carrying this T cell receptor (beta chain) occurred many times. TCRdb ran MiXCR on the 5' RACE reads and lists one entry per CDR3 protein. The repertoire holds tens of thousands of distinct CDR3 sequences, 8% to 10% seen once, with 0.9% to 1.5% in the top ten. This CDR3 comprises 14 residues. V dropped 2 bases and J dropped 5 bases, with 12 bases sitting between them. These data originate in a study of T-cell memory formation after mild COVID-19. The receptor's source is a man between 18 and 29 years old who had mild COVID-19 (a few samples of this study predate the infection). Cell type and time point are not known. The V gene is TRBV12-3 or TRBV12-4, the J gene TRBJ1-2; D is possibly TRBD1 (5 bases). Sequencing input: PBMCs or a T cell subset sorted from them (not recorded which). In DNA form, the CDR3 reads TGTGCCAGCAGTTTAATCCCCAGGGTATATGGCTACACCTTC. Its protein is CASSLIPRVYGYTF.